This T cell receptor beta chain was captured by sequencing in a study of T cell responses to AZD1222 COVID-19 vaccine. The protocol was immunoSEQ multiplex PCR, while the TCRdb copy is restricted to in-frame clones and leaves out a portion. The data show 110,000 to 150,000 clones, over 90% seen once. CDR1 is SGDLS and CDR2 is YYNGEE in the germline V gene. Trimming cost V 5 bases and J 5 bases, with 13 bases left between them. CDR3 length: 13 amino acids. The sequencing used peripheral blood, collected on day 0 of AZD1222 vaccination. J is TRBJ1-2 and V is TRBV9; no clear D. The TCR was taken from an adult in good health. This CDR3 reads CASRSTKEYGYTF. The CDR3 DNA reads as TGTGCCAGCAGAAGCACTAAGGAATATGGCTACACCTTC.